Listed here are 13 T cell receptor beta chains from one sample, sequenced in a study of OX40 agonist ivuxolimab in advanced cancers. TCRdb's table, derived via immunoSEQ multiplex PCR, lists solely in-frame clones and lacks some. Among about 40,000 clones, 88% were seen once, and the ten largest hold more than 20%. The material was CD4+ or CD8+ T cells sorted from blood, obtained in a trial of the OX40 agonist ivuxolimab. These receptors all stem from an adult with an advanced solid tumor such as melanoma, head and neck, liver or kidney cancer.

This chain joins TRBV28 and TRBJ2-3; 9 bases agree with TRBD2. The CDR3 contains 15 residues. V lost 2 bases and J lost 3; bases outside the gene matches: 3. Germline CDR1 is MDHEN and CDR2 is SYDVKM. Written as DNA, the CDR3 is TGTGCCAGCAGTTTAGCTAGCGGGGTTACAGATACGCAGTATTTT. Translation: CASSLASGVTDTQYF. The full variable domain, with the rest looked up from reference TRBV28 and TRBJ2-3, is DVKVTQSSRYLVKRTGEKVFLECVQDMDHENMFWYRQDPGLGLRLIYFSYDVKMKEKGDIPEGYSVSREKKERFSLILESASTNQTSMYLCASSLASGVTDTQYFGPGTRLTVL.

The rearrangement links TRBV19 to TRBJ2-1; 8 nucleotides line up with TRBD2. Germline V gene data show CDR1 as LNHDA and CDR2 as SQIVND (reference sequence). This CDR3 region has 15 residues. V shed 3 bases, J shed 8 bases, and the junction held 9 bases outside the gene matches. CDR3 loop: CASSILRGGWDEQFF. As DNA, the CDR3 is TGTGCCAGTAGTATCTTACGGGGGGGCTGGGATGAGCAGTTCTTC.

The gene calls are TRBV19 and TRBJ1-3; unclear D gene. V was trimmed by 6 bases and J by 4 bases, leaving 7 bases between them. The CDR3 covers 12 residues. Germline V lookup: CDR1 LNHDA, CDR2 SQIVND (reference sequence). CDR3 loop: CASRAPGNTIYF. CDR3 sequence (DNA): TGTGCCAGTAGGGCGCCGGGAAACACCATATATTTT.

The chain employs TRBV28 and TRBJ2-3, with 13 bases fitting TRBD2. From germline, CDR1 is MDHEN and CDR2 SYDVKM. J was trimmed by 4 bases and V by 5 bases; bases with no gene match: 3. CDR3 length: 15 residues. CDR3 in DNA: TGTGCCAGCAGTCCTGGACTAGCGGGAGCAGATACGCAGTATTTT. Translation: CASSPGLAGADTQYF.

Relative to its sample, this clone is medium-sized. The J gene is TRBJ2-1, the V gene TRBV7-8; D may be TRBD1 (5 bases). Germline V gene lookup returns CDR1 SGHVS and CDR2 FQNEAQ. V was trimmed by 1 base and J by 6 bases, leaving 13 bases between them. The CDR3 has 15 residues. The CDR3 region is CASSLDGAPVNEQFF. In DNA, the CDR3 is TGTGCCAGCAGCTTAGATGGGGCCCCGGTCAATGAGCAGTTCTTC.

This chain links TRBV28 with TRBJ2-7; D not resolved. V was clipped by 4 bases and J by 6 bases, with 13 bases between them. The germline V gene encodes CDR1 MDHEN and CDR2 SYDVKM. This CDR3 contains 13 residues. DNA for the CDR3: TGTGCCAGCAGTTCCCCCACCGTGGGCGAGCAGTACTTC. Translation: CASSSPTVGEQYF. The full variable domain, its missing parts supplied by reference TRBV28 and TRBJ2-7, is DVKVTQSSRYLVKRTGEKVFLECVQDMDHENMFWYRQDPGLGLRLIYFSYDVKMKEKGDIPEGYSVSREKKERFSLILESASTNQTSMYLCASSSPTVGEQYFGPGTRLTVT.

The chain carries TRBV6-6 and TRBJ2-3; D may be TRBD1 (5 bases). Germline lookup yields CDR1 MNHNY and CDR2 SVGAGI (reference sequence). Deletions cut 6 bases from V and 0 bases from J, with 10 bases between. The length of the CDR3 is 14 residues. The CDR3 loop reads CASSLGVSTDTQYF. In nucleotides, the CDR3 is TGTGCCAGCAGCCTAGGGGTTAGCACAGATACGCAGTATTTT.

This clone was observed a handful of times. Here the CDR3 DNA reads TGTGCCAGCAGCTTAGGACAGGGAGACTTCGAGCAGTACTTC. It encodes CASSLGQGDFEQYF. The chain uses TRBV7-9 and TRBJ2-7; 7 nucleotides align to TRBD1. CDR1 is SEHNR, CDR2 FQNEAQ, per germline (reference sequence). V lost 1 base and J lost 6; bases outside the gene matches: 6. The CDR3 has 14 amino acids.

V and J are TRBV29-1 and TRBJ2-3; no firm D call. V lost 5 bases to trimming and J lost 0 bases, with 6 bases between them. Germline assignment: CDR1 SQVTM and CDR2 ANQGSEA. CDR3 size: 12 residues. CDR3: CSVSESTDTQYF. The DNA of the CDR3 is TGCAGCGTTTCAGAGAGCACAGATACGCAGTATTTT.

The rearrangement joins TRBV2 to TRBJ2-7; tentative D call: TRBD1 (6 bases). Trimming pared 3 bases from V and 2 bases from J, leaving 14 bases between. This CDR3 region has 15 residues. Germline V gives CDR1 SNHLY, CDR2 FYNNEI. The CDR3 DNA reads TGTGCCAGCAGTGATCGGGCAGGGGTGGCCTACGAGCAGTACTTC. Translation gives CASSDRAGVAYEQYF.

The chain employs TRBV28 and TRBJ2-5, with D possibly TRBD1 on 6 matching bases. Trimming cost V 6 bases and J 1 base, with 15 bases left between them. This CDR3 is built from 15 residues. The germline CDR1 and CDR2 sequences are MDHEN and SYDVKM. CDR3 in DNA: TGTGCCAGCAGCCAGAAACAGGGATTCCAAGAGACCCAGTACTTC. The encoded protein is CASSQKQGFQETQYF.

The genes are TRBV14 and TRBJ2-7, with D possibly being TRBD1 (7 bases). Germline CDR1 is SGHDN and CDR2 is FVKESK. The CDR3 is 14 residues long. Trimming shortened V by 2 bases and J by 4 bases, and 12 bases separated the two germline ends. DNA for the CDR3: TGTGCCAGCAGCCAATACAGGGGAGGTTACGAGCAGTACTTC. This translates into CASSQYRGGYEQYF.

V gene TRBV5-1 combines with J gene TRBJ2-1, with D perhaps assigned TRBD1 or TRBD2 (6 bases each). The CDR3 length is 15 residues. Deletions cut 0 bases from V and 2 bases from J, with 9 bases between. The V gene's germline CDR1 is SGHRS and CDR2 YFSETQ. CDR3 loop: CASSLVGGPYNEQFF. The DNA of the CDR3 is TGCGCCAGCAGCTTGGTCGGGGGCCCCTACAATGAGCAGTTCTTC.